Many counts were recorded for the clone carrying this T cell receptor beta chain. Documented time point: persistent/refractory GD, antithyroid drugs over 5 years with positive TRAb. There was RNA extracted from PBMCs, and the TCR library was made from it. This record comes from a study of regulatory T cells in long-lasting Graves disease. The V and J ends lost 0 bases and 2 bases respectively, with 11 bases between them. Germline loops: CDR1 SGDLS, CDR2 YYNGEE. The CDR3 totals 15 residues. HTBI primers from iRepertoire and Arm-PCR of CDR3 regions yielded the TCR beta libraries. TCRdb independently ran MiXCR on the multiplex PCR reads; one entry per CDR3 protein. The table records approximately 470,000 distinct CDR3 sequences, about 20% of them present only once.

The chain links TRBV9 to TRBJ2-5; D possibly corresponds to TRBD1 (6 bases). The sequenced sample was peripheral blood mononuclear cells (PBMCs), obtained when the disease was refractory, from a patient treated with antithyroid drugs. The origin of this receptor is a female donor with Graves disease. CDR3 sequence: CASSVGQGMQETQYF. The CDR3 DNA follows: TGTGCCAGCAGCGTAGGGCAGGGGATGCAAGAGACCCAGTACTTC.